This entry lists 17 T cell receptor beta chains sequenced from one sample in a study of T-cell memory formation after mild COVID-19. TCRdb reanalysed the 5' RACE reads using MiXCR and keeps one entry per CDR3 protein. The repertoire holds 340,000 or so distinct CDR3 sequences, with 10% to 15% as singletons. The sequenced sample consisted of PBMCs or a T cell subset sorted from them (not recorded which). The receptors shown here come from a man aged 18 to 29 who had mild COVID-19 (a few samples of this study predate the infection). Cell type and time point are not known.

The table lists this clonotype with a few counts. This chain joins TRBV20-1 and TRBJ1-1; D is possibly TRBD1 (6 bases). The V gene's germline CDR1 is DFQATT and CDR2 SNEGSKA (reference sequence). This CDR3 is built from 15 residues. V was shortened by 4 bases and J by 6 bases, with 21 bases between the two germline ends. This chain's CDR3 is CSATKVTGLGAEAFF. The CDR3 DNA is TGCAGTGCTACCAAAGTAACAGGGCTTGGCGCTGAAGCTTTCTTT.

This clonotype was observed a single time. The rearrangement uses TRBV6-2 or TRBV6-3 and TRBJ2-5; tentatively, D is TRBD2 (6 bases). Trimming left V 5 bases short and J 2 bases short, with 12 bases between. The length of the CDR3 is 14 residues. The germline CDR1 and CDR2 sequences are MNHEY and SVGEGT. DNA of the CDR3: TGTGCCAGCAGTGCCCGGGACTTACAAGAGACCCAGTACTTC. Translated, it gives CASSARDLQETQYF.

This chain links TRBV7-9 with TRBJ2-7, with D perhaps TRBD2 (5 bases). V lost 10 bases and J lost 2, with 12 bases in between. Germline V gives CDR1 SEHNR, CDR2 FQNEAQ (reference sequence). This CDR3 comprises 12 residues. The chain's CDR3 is CATETGTYEQYF. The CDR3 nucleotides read TGTGCCACGGAGACGGGAACCTACGAGCAGTACTTC.

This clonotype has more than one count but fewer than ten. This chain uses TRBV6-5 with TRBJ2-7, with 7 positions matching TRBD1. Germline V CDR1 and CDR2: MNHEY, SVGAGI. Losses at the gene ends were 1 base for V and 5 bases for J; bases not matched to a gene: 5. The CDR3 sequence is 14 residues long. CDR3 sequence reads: CASSYWGQKDEQYF. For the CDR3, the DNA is TGTGCCAGCAGTTACTGGGGACAGAAGGACGAGCAGTACTTC.

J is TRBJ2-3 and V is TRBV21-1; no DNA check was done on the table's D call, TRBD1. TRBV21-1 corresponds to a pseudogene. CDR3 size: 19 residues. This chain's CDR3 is CASSKVRFRGDGGTDTQYF. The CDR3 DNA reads TGTGCCAGCAGCAAAGTCCGCTTCAGGGGGGACGGGGGCACAGATACGCAGTATTTT.

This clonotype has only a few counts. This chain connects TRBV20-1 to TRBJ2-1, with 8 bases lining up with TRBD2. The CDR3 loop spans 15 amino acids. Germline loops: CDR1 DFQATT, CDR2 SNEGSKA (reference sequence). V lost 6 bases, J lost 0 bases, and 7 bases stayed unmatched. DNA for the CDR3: TGCAGTGCCTCCCCCGGGGGGGGCTCCTACAATGAGCAGTTCTTC. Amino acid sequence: CSASPGGGSYNEQFF.

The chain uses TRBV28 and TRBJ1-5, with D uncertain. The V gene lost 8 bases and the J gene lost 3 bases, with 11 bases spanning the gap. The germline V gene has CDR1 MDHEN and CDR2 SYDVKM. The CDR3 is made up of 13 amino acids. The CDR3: CASRPGINQPQHF. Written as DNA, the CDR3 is TGTGCCAGCCGACCCGGTATCAATCAGCCCCAGCATTTT. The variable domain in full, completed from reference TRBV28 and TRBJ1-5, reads DVKVTQSSRYLVKRTGEKVFLECVQDMDHENMFWYRQDPGLGLRLIYFSYDVKMKEKGDIPEGYSVSREKKERFSLILESASTNQTSMYLCASRPGINQPQHFGDGTRLSIL.

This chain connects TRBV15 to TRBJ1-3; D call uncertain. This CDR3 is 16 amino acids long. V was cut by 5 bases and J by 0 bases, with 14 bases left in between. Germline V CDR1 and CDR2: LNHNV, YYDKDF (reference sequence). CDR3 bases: TGTGCCACCAGCGAGGATAGATCTCTCTCTGGAAACACCATATATTTT. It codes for CATSEDRSLSGNTIYF.

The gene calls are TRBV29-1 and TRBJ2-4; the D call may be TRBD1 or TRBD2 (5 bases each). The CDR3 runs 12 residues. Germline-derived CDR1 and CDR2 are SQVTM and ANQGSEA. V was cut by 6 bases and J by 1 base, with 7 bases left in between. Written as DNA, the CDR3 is TGCAGCGTGTGGGGGGCCAAAAACATTCAGTACTTC. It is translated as CSVWGAKNIQYF.

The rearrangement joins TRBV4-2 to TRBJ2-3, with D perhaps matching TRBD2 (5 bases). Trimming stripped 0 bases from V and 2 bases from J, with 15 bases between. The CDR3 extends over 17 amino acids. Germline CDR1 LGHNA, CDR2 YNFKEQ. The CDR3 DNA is TGTGCCAGCAGCCAAGAGGGTAGCGCGAGCTACACAGATACGCAGTATTTT. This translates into CASSQEGSASYTDTQYF.

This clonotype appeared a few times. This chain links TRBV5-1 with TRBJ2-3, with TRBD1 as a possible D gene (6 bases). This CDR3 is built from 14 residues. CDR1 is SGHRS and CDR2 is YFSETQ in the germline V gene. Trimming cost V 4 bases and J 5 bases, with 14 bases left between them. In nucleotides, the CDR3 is TGCGCCAGCAGCCCGGGGCAGGGGATAGATACGCAGTATTTT. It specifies CASSPGQGIDTQYF.

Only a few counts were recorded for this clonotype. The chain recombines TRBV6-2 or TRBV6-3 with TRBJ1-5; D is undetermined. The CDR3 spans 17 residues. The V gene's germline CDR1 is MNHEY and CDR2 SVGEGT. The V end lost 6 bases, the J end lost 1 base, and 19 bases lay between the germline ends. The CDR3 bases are TGTGCCAGCAGGCCCATTGATTGGGAAGGAAGCAATCAGCCCCAGCATTTT. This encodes CASRPIDWEGSNQPQHF.

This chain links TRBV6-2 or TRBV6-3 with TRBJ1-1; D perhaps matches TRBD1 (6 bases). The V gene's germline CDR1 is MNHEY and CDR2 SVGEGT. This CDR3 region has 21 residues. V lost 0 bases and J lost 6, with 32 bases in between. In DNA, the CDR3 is TGTGCCAGCAGTTACTCGAGTTCCGGGACTATGCGGGGGGCGGGGAGCCCTGAAGCTTTCTTT. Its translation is CASSYSSSGTMRGAGSPEAFF.

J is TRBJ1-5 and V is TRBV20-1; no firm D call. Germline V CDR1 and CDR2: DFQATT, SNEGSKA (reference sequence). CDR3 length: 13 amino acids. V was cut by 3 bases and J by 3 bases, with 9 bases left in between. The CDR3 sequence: CSARELNNQPQHF. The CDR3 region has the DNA TGCAGTGCTAGGGAACTAAACAATCAGCCCCAGCATTTT.

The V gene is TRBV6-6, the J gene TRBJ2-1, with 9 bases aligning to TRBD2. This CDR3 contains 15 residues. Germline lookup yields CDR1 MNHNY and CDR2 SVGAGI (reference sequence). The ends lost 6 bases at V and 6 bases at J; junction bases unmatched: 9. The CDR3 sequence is CASRARSGGTNEQFF. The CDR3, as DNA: TGTGCCAGCAGAGCCCGGAGCGGGGGGACCAATGAGCAGTTCTTC.

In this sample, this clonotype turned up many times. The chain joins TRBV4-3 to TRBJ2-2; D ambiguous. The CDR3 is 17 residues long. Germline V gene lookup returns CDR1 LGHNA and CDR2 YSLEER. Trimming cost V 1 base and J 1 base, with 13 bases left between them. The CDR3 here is CASSQVGWALNTGELFF. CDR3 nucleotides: TGCGCCAGCAGCCAAGTTGGGTGGGCTTTGAACACCGGGGAGCTGTTTTTT.

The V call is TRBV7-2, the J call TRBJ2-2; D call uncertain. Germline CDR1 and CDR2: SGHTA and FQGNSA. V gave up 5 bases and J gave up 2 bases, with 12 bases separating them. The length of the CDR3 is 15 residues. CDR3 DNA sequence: TGTGCCAGCAGCCCTCATCCGAAAAACACCGGGGAGCTGTTTTTT. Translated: CASSPHPKNTGELFF.